This T cell receptor beta chain was sequenced for a study of cytomegalovirus exposure and HLA in healthy donors. Study observations and caveats: While the bulk of TCR sequences proved rare, some public TCRs turned up in many donors. Cytomegalovirus association was listed for roughly 160 TCR beta chains.

Per the germline V gene, CDR1 is MNHEY and CDR2 is SMNVEV (reference sequence). The CDR3 loop spans 16 amino acids. The V gene lost 6 bases and the J gene lost 0 bases, with 17 bases spanning the gap. This clone was recorded once. Its antigen is currently unknown. Repertoires were generated with immunoSEQ multiplex PCR, while TCRdb's copy carries only in-frame clones and drops some. The sample has some 170,000 clones; about nine tenths are singletons. This receptor was obtained from a woman younger than 45 in good health and CMV-seronegative. The rearrangement links TRBV27 to TRBJ1-1; D unclear. What was sequenced was PBMCs. The CDR3 loop is CASSGSLSTLNTEAFF. The DNA of the CDR3 is TGTGCCAGCAGCGGGTCATTGTCTACCCTGAACACTGAAGCTTTCTTT.